This T cell receptor beta chain comes out of a study of post-analysis software for immune sequencing data. Study-wide points: Among multiple sclerosis patients, normalized Chao1 diversity was significantly below that of controls. Five or six TRBV segments (TRBV5-6, TRBV5-1 and TRBV20-1 among them) occurred more frequently in patients than in controls.

The germline V gene encodes CDR1 SGHRS and CDR2 YFSETQ. This CDR3 is built from 16 residues. Trimming cost V 0 bases and J 3 bases; bases outside gene matches: 2. The TCR beta cDNA libraries contained unique molecular identifiers. TCRdb used MiXCR to reprocess the PCR reads, holding one entry per CDR3 protein. This table has under 900,000 distinct CDR3 sequences, roughly half appearing once. This clonotype occurred a few times. The antigen is undetermined. The origin of this receptor is a girl under 18 with multiple sclerosis. What was sequenced was blood. The genes are TRBV5-1 and TRBJ2-7; 14 bases are a match to TRBD2. CDR3 DNA sequence: TGCGCCAGCAGCTTGGCCGGGACTAGCGGGAGCTACGAGCAGTACTTC. It specifies CASSLAGTSGSYEQYF.